This entry concerns a single T cell receptor (beta chain). The data were obtained in a study of shared clonotypes between healthy human individuals. The protocol was immunoSEQ multiplex PCR, while the TCRdb copy is restricted to in-frame clones and leaves out a portion. The top ten hold roughly 0.34% of the sample, which has fewer than 3 million clones, 85% to 95% seen once. Trimming at V came to 6 bases and at J to 5 bases, leaving 6 bases not matched to a gene. The CDR3 sequence is 13 residues long. Looked up from germline, CDR1 is SGHTS and CDR2 is YDEGEE. The sequence was collected from a man aged 18 to 29 in good health. Some clones in this sample may be carry-over from other donors' samples. Sequencing was performed on naive CD4+ T cells from PBMCs. The subset here: CD45RA+ positively selected. The chain couples TRBV5-8 to TRBJ1-2; TRBD1 matches at 8 bases. The CDR3 DNA reads as TGTGCCAGCAATAGGGACAGGACGTATGGCTACACCTTC. Residues: CASNRDRTYGYTF.